Sequencing of this TCR beta chain was carried out in a study of T cell responses to AZD1222 COVID-19 vaccine. Study-level background: Some second doses came at about 4 weeks and others at about 12 weeks; these were pooled. Points from the study as a whole: Baseline antibody screening turned up just a handful of seropositive AZD1222 recipients.

Trimming removed 6 bases from V and 3 bases from J; junction bases left unmatched: 4. Germline V gene lookup returns CDR1 MNHEY and CDR2 SMNVEV (reference sequence). The length of the CDR3 is 15 residues. A note on this clone: Its antigen remains unknown.

Method: immunoSEQ multiplex PCR; TCRdb's copy keeps in-frame clones and lacks some. The sample lists 150,000 to 200,000 clones, around nine tenths seen once, with 5.5% in the top ten. V usage is TRBV27 and J usage is TRBJ1-6; the match to TRBD1 covers 8 bases. The sample consisted of peripheral blood, taken on day 0 of AZD1222 vaccination. The receptor was derived from an adult in good health. The CDR3 sequence: CASRPGGLYNSPLHF. In nucleotides, the CDR3 is TGTGCCAGCAGGCCAGGGGGCCTCTATAATTCACCCCTCCACTTT.